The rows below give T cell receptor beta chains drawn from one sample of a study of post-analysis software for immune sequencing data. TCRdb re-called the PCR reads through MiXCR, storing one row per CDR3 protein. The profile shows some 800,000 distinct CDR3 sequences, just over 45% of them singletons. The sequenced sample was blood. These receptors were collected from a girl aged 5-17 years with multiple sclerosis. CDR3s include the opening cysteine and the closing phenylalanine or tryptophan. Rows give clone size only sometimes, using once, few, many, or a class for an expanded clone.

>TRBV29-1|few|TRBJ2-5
CSVEDVTSGYF
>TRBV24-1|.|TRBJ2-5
CAPFLPSGRLETQYF
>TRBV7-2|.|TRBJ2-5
CASSLDGSTGTQYF
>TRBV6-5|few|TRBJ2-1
CASRELRAYNEQFF
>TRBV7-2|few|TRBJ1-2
CASSSRTGSYGYTF
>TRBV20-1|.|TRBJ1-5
CSAWPGQDNQPQHF
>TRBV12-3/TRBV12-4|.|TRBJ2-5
CASRTTGVQTQYF
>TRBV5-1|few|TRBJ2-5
CASSLQADQETQYF
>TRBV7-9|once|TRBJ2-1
CASSLAIVNEQFF
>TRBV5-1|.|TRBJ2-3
CASSLEGRALTDTQYF
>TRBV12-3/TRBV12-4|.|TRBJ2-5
CASSLGPGTGVQETQYF
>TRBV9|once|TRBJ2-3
CASSELAGAADTQYF
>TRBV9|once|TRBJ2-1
CASSSSSGRASDEQFF
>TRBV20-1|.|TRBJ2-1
CSANMESAQFF
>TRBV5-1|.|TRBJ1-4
CASSLGTAGGNEKLFF
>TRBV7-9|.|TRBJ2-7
CASSLGNTGGTEQYF
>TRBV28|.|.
CASSFGQARRYEQYF
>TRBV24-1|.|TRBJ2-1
CATSVETSGSNEQFF
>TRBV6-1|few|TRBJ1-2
CASSANRGHGYTF
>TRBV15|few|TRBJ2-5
CATSRTGAMGETQYF
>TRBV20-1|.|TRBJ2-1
CSARDASGSYNEQFF
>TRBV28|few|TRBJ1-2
CASILGGTYNGYTF
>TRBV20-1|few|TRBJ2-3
CSAPGTSSTDTQYF
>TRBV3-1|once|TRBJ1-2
CASSVVGSAYGYTF
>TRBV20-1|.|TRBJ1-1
CSAMDRGGRIEAFF
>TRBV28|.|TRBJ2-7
CASSTTGTAAYEQYF